In this sample, the clone carrying this T cell receptor beta chain turned up many times. This sample is part of a study of T cells in Graves' hyperthyroidism and ophthalmopathy. The CDR3 extends over 15 amino acids. The V and J ends lost 0 bases and 0 bases respectively, with 7 bases between them. Germline CDR1 LGHNA, CDR2 YNFKEQ. RNA transcripts served as the template for amplifying TCR beta CDR3 regions. The primer set for the first-round RT-PCR of the TCR CDR3 was HTBI. TCRdb re-called the multiplex PCR reads with MiXCR, one entry per CDR3 protein. This table holds a few hundred thousand distinct CDR3 sequences, 13% to 15% found once.

This receptor was identified in a woman in her forties with Graves' hyperthyroidism. Sequencing was carried out using blood. The chain links TRBV4-2 to TRBJ2-3; TRBD2 is a possible D gene (6 bases). CDR3 protein: CASSQDGTSTDTQYF. CDR3 DNA: TGTGCCAGCAGCCAAGATGGGACTAGCACAGATACGCAGTATTTT.